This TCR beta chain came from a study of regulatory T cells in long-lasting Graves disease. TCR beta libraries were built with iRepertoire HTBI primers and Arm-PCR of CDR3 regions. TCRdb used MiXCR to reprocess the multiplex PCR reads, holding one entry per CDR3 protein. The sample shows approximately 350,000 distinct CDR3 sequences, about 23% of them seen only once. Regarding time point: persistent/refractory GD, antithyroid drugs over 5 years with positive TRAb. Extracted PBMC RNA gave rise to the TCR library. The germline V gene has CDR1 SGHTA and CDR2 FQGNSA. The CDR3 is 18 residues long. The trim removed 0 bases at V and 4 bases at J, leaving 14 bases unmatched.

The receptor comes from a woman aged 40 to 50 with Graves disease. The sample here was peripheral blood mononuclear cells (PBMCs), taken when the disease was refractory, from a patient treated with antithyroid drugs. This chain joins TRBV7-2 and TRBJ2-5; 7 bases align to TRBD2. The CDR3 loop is CASSLALWVKRDRETQYF. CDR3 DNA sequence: TGTGCCAGCAGCTTAGCGCTTTGGGTTAAGCGGGATAGAGAGACCCAGTACTTC.